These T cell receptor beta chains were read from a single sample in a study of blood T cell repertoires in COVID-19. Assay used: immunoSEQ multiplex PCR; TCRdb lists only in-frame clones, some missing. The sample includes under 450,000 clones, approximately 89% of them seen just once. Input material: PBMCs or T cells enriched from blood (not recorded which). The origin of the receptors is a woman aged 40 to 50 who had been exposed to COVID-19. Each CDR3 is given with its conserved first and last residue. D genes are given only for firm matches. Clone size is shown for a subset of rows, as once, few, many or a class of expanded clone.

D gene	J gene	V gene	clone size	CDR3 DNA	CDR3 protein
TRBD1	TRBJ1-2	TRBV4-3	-	TGCGCCAGCAGCCCCCAAGACAGGGGGAACTATGGCTACACCTTC	CASSPQDRGNYGYTF
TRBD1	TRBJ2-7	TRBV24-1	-	TGTGCCACCAGTGGAGGGGGCAACGAGCAGTACTTC	CATSGGGNEQYF
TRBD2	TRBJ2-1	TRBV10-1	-	TGCGCCAGCCAGAGCGGGAGATTCAATGAGCAGTTCTTC	CASQSGRFNEQFF
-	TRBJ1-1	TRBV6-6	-	TGTGCCAGCAGGTATATGGCTTCTTACACTGAAGCTTTCTTT	CASRYMASYTEAFF
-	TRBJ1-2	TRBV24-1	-	TGTGCCACCAGTGACCTTGGGGGGGGTCGAGTGCGACCTGGCTACACCTTC	CATSDLGGGRVRPGYTF
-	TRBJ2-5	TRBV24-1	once	TGTGCCACCAGCGGTCCGTACCGGGAGACCCAGTACTTC	CATSGPYRETQYF
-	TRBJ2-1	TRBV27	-	TGTGCCAGCAGTTCCACTTACTCCTACAATGAGCAGTTCTTC	CASSSTYSYNEQFF
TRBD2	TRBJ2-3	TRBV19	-	TGTGCCAGTAGTAAGGGCGGGGGTACGCGGAGCACAGATACGCAGTATTTT	CASSKGGGTRSTDTQYF
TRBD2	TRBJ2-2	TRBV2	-	TGTGCCAGCAGTTGGACTAGCGGGAAGAACACCGGGGAGCTGTTTTTT	CASSWTSGKNTGELFF
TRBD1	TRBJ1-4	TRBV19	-	TGTGCCAGTAGCCTCCTTCCAGGGGGCTTAGGTGAAAAACTGTTTTTT	CASSLLPGGLGEKLFF
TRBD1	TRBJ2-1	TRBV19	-	TGTGCCAGTAGCACCGGGGACAGCAGCTCCTACAATGAGCAGTTCTTC	CASSTGDSSSYNEQFF
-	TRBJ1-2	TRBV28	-	TGTGCCAGCACCCCAAACAGGGCCTCATGGAACTATGGCTACACCTTC	CASTPNRASWNYGYTF
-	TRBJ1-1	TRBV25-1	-	TGTGCCAGCAGTGAATGGGGCCACTTGAACACTGAAGCTTTCTTT	CASSEWGHLNTEAFF
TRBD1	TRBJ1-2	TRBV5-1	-	TGCGCCAGCAGCCCCGGACAGGGGAACTATGGCTACACCTTC	CASSPGQGNYGYTF
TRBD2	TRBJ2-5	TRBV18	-	TGTGCCAGCTCATCTCCGGGGGGTGAGACCCAGTACTTC	CASSSPGGETQYF
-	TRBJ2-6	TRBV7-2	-	TGTGCCAGCAGCTTAGGGGTCAGACTCTCTGGGGCCAACGTCCTGACTTTC	CASSLGVRLSGANVLTF
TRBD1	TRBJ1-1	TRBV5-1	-	TGCGCCAGCAGCTTCGACAGGGCGACTGAAGCTTTCTTT	CASSFDRATEAFF
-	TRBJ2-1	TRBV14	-	TGTGCCAGCAGCCTAAAGACGGGTAGCGGAATCTACAATGAGCAGTTCTTC	CASSLKTGSGIYNEQFF
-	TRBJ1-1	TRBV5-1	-	TGCGCCAGCAGCGAGCCGAGGAACACTGAAGCTTTCTTT	CASSEPRNTEAFF
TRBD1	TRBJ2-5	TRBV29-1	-	TGCAGCTCGGTCGCCCCTGGACAGGGGACTTTTACGGTCCAAGAGACCCAGTACTTC	CSSVAPGQGTFTVQETQYF
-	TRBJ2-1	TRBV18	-	TGTGCCAGCTCACCGACTGTCTACAATGAGCAGTTCTTC	CASSPTVYNEQFF
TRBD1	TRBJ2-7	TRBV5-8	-	TGTGCCAGCGTGGGGTTTGGGCAGGGGGCCAACGAGCAGTACTTC	CASVGFGQGANEQYF
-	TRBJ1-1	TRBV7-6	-	TGTGCCAGCAGCTTATCAGGGCAGGGGAACACTGAAGCTTTCTTT	CASSLSGQGNTEAFF
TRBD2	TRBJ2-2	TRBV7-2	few	TGTGCCAGCAGCTTAGCCGCTCTTGGTGGGAGGGTCATCGGGGAGCTGTTTTTT	CASSLAALGGRVIGELFF
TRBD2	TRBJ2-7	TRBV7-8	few	TGTGCCAGCAGCTTAGCGGGCGGGAGGTTCGACGAGCAGTACTTC	CASSLAGGRFDEQYF
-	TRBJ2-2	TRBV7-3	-	TGTGCCAGCAGCCCCGAGGGGGCGAACACCGGGGAGCTGTTTTTT	CASSPEGANTGELFF
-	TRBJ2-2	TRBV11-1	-	TGTGCCAGCAGCCGACAGTTCCTCGCGAACACCGGGGAGCTGTTTTTT	CASSRQFLANTGELFF
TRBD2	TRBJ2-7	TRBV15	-	TGTGCCACCAGTCCCGGGGGGGCCCCATCCTACGAGCAGTACTTC	CATSPGGAPSYEQYF
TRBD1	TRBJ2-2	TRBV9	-	TGTGCCAGCAGCAAGACAGGGAATCCCGGGGAGCTGTTTTTT	CASSKTGNPGELFF
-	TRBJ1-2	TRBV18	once	TGTGCCAGCTCACCAGATGTTTACGGGGGGCATAACTATGGCTACACCTTC	CASSPDVYGGHNYGYTF
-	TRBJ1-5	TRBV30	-	TGTGCCTGGAGTGTGAGGGCCGATCAGCCCCAGCATTTT	CAWSVRADQPQHF
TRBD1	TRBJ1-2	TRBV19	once	TGTGCCAGTAGTCCTCCCACAGGGGACTATGGCTACACCTTC	CASSPPTGDYGYTF
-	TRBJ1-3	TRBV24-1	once	TGTGCCACCAGTGTAGAAGGGGCGGGAGGAAACACCATATATTTT	CATSVEGAGGNTIYF
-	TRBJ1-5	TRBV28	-	TGTGCCAGCAGTCCCCCCCACAGGAATAGCAATCAGCCCCAGCATTTT	CASSPPHRNSNQPQHF
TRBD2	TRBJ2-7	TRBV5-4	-	TGTGCCAGCAGCTTTAGCGGGGGGGCAAACGAGCAGTACTTC	CASSFSGGANEQYF
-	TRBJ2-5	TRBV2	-	TGTGCCACCGGGTACCAAGAGACCCAGTACTTC	CATGYQETQYF
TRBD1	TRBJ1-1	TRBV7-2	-	TGTGCCAGCAGCCTACGACAGGGGGCCGAAACTTTCTTT	CASSLRQGAETFF
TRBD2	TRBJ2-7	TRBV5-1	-	TGCGCCAGCAGCTTACGGACTAGCGGGGGTAACGAGCAGTACTTC	CASSLRTSGGNEQYF
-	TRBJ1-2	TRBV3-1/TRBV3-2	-	TGTGCCAGCAGCCAAGTGAGCGGACAGAGCTCCTATGGCTACACCTTC	CASSQVSGQSSYGYTF
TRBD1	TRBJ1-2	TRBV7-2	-	TGTGCCAGCAGCCCCGCCAGGGGGTTTATAGGCTACACCTTC	CASSPARGFIGYTF
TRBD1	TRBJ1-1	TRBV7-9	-	TGTGCCAGCAGCGCGAGACAGGGTGGGAACACTGAAGCTTTCTTT	CASSARQGGNTEAFF
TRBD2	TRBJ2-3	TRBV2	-	TGTGCCAGCAGACAGCGGGAGGGGCTTAGCACAGATACGCAGTATTTT	CASRQREGLSTDTQYF
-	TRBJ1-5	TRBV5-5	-	TGTGCCAGCAGCTTCATTGCTGGCCAGCCCCAGCATTTT	CASSFIAGQPQHF
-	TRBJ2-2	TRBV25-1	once	TGTGCCAGCAGTGAAGCGACAGGGAACACCGGGGAGCTGTTTTTT	CASSEATGNTGELFF
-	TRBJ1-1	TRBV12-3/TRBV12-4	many	TGTGCCAGCAGTTTATCAGTAGCCTACCAAGCTTTCTTT	CASSLSVAYQAFF
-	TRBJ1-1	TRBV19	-	TGTGCCAGTAGTCTTAGGAAGGAGGGATTAGGGGCTTTCTTT	CASSLRKEGLGAFF
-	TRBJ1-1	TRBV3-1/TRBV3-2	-	TGTGCCAGCAGCCCGTCGGGGGTTAGCACTGAAGCTTTCTTT	CASSPSGVSTEAFF
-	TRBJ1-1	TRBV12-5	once	TGTGCTAGTGGACCGACCCATCAGGTTGGCACTGAAGCTTTCTTT	CASGPTHQVGTEAFF
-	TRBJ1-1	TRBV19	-	TGTGCCAGTAGTATGAGGAGTTCAAGGTCTGAAGCTTTCTTT	CASSMRSSRSEAFF
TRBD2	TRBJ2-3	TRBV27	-	TGTGCCAGCAGTCCACCCCGGCTCCTAGCGGGAATCACAGATACGCAGTATTTT	CASSPPRLLAGITDTQYF
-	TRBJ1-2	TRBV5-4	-	TGTGCCAGCAGCTCGCAGGGAGGCTACACCTTC	CASSSQGGYTF
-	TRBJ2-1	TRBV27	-	TGTGCCAGCAGCCCAGGCTGGACTAATTACAATGAGCAGTTCTTC	CASSPGWTNYNEQFF
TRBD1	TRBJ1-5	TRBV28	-	TGTGCCAGCAGTTTAGAGGAGGGGGCAGGTAGCAATCAGCCCCAGCATTTT	CASSLEEGAGSNQPQHF
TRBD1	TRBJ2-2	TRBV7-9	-	TGTGCCAGCAGCTTAGGCGACAGGGGGGCAACCGGCACCGGGGAGCTGTTTTTT	CASSLGDRGATGTGELFF
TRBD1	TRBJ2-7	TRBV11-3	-	TGTGCCAGCAGCACCCCGGGACAGGGATCCTACGAGCAGTACTTC	CASSTPGQGSYEQYF
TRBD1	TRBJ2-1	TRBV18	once	TGTGCCAGCTCACCACCATTCCAGGGGGCGAGTTACAATGAGCAGTTCTTC	CASSPPFQGASYNEQFF
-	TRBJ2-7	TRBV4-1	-	TGCGCCAGCAGCCAAGATAGGAGGACCTACGAGCAGTACTTC	CASSQDRRTYEQYF